Given below is one T cell receptor (beta chain) in context. There are 15 residues in the CDR3. The V gene's germline CDR1 is SSHAT and CDR2 FNYEAQ (reference sequence). Trimming stripped 5 bases from V and 3 bases from J, with 15 bases between. These data belong to a study of blood T cell repertoires in COVID-19. Study-level background: There were acute and convalescent COVID-19 samples, and they came from the United States, Italy and Spain. T cells, B-cell-depleted T cells, or PBMCs provided the cDNA or gDNA that served as material.

How the authors handled the data: Estimated nucleated cell counts came from reference gene primer amplification. Repertoires were generated with immunoSEQ multiplex PCR, while TCRdb's copy carries only in-frame clones and drops some. That table supplies the V and J calls and clone size; D and trimming were determined from the DNA. The data contain hundreds of thousands of clones, roughly 82% of them singletons. Sequencing used peripheral blood. The rearrangement uses TRBV7-7 and TRBJ2-3; maybe TRBD2 (6 bases). This clonotype was obtained from a woman in her sixties or seventies with acute or convalescent COVID-19. This CDR3 reads CASSPIVLATDTQYF. CDR3 in DNA: TGTGCCAGCAGCCCTATAGTACTAGCAACAGATACGCAGTATTTT.